Presented here are 29 T cell receptor beta chains from one specimen sequenced in a study of early T cells in non-severe SARS-CoV-2 infection. TCRdb fed the 5' RACE reads into MiXCR, producing one record per CDR3 protein. The data show approximately 71,000 distinct CDR3 sequences, with roughly 13% seen just once and around 15% held by the top ten. Specimen: whole blood. These receptors all stem from an adult who was a healthcare worker with PCR-confirmed SARS-CoV-2 infection or an uninfected control (not recorded which).

This clonotype appeared many times. The rearrangement links TRBV3-1 to TRBJ2-1; D may be TRBD1 or TRBD2 (6 bases each). The CDR3 loop spans 15 amino acids. Germline V gene sequence: CDR1 LGHDT, CDR2 YNNKEL (reference sequence). V gave up 0 bases and J gave up 5 bases, with 11 bases separating them. The CDR3 bases are TGTGCCAGCAGCCAAGATGCGGGACACCACAATGAGCAGTTCTTC. Amino acid sequence: CASSQDAGHHNEQFF.

The gene calls are TRBV28 and TRBJ2-7; TRBD2 might be the D (5 bases). V lost 3 bases and J 0 bases, leaving 21 bases between the germline ends. Germline V gene sequence: CDR1 MDHEN, CDR2 SYDVKM. The CDR3 loop spans 18 amino acids. Written as DNA, the CDR3 is TGTGCCAGCAGTTTGAATTGGGCAGGAGATACTAGCTCCTACGAGCAGTACTTC. Amino acids: CASSLNWAGDTSSYEQYF.

In this sample, this clonotype turned up many times. The chain has TRBV29-1 and TRBJ2-2, with D perhaps matching TRBD2 (6 bases). CDR1 SQVTM and CDR2 ANQGSEA come from the germline V gene. This CDR3 is 13 amino acids long. Trimming pared 4 bases from V and 5 bases from J, leaving 11 bases between. The CDR3 protein is CSVGRAKTGELFF. In DNA, the CDR3 is TGCAGCGTTGGGAGGGCCAAGACCGGGGAGCTGTTTTTT.

This clonotype appeared a few times. This sequence joins TRBV29-1 and TRBJ2-5; no definite D call. V was clipped by 2 bases and J by 2 bases, with 12 bases between them. Germline assignment: CDR1 SQVTM and CDR2 ANQGSEA. The CDR3 is 14 amino acids. CDR3 protein: CSVEFVPGQETQYF. For the CDR3, the DNA is TGCAGCGTTGAATTTGTCCCCGGGCAAGAGACCCAGTACTTC.

The V and J genes are TRBV18 and TRBJ1-6; TRBD1 matches 10 bases. This CDR3 comprises 16 residues. Germline values: CDR1 KGHSH, CDR2 LQKENI. J lost 7 bases, V lost 3 bases, and 6 bases had no gene match. The CDR3: CASSPPGTGVNSPLHF. As DNA, the CDR3 is TGTGCCAGCTCACCGCCGGGGACAGGGGTCAATTCACCCCTCCACTTT. The full variable domain, rest sourced from reference TRBV18 and TRBJ1-6, is NAGVMQNPRHLVRRRGQEARLRCSPMKGHSHVYWYRQLPEEGLKFMVYLQKENIIDESGMPKERFSAEFPKEGPSILRIQQVVRGDSAAYFCASSPPGTGVNSPLHFGNGTRLTVT.

The V and J genes are TRBV5-1 and TRBJ2-5; D call uncertain. Germline V CDR1 and CDR2: SGHRS, YFSETQ. CDR3 size: 13 residues. V was cut by 0 bases and J by 3 bases, with 6 bases left in between. The DNA for the CDR3 is TGCGCCAGCAGCTTGGTCGCGGAAGAGACCCAGTACTTC. It translates to CASSLVAEETQYF.

The V gene is TRBV7-9, the J gene TRBJ1-2; D gene uncertain. The V end was cut by 2 bases, the J end by 5 bases, with 0 bases between. Per germline, CDR1 SEHNR and CDR2 FQNEAQ (reference sequence). The CDR3 loop spans 10 amino acids. In DNA, the CDR3 is TGTGCCAGCAGCTTATATGGCTACACCTTC. Translated: CASSLYGYTF.

The rearrangement joins TRBV11-2 to TRBJ1-3; D is uncertain. With 1 base removed from V and 2 bases from J, the gap between germline ends came to 9 bases. Germline V lookup: CDR1 SGHAT, CDR2 FQNNGV. CDR3 length: 15 residues. The CDR3 spells CASSLGRSTGNTIYF. The CDR3 DNA is TGTGCCAGCAGCTTAGGCAGGTCGACTGGAAACACCATATATTTT.

The chain couples TRBV7-8 to TRBJ2-1; TRBD1 matches at 7 bases. The CDR3 spans 19 residues. Trimming removed 2 bases from V and 0 bases from J; junction bases left unmatched: 13. Germline loops: CDR1 SGHVS, CDR2 FQNEAQ. The CDR3 bases are TGTGCCAGCAGCTTAAGGGGGCGTACCGCCCTTAGCTCCTACAATGAGCAGTTCTTC. Protein sequence: CASSLRGRTALSSYNEQFF.

This clonotype was seen many times. This sequence joins TRBV5-1 and TRBJ1-1; the match to TRBD1 covers 12 bases. The CDR3 runs to 15 residues. Germline assignment: CDR1 SGHRS and CDR2 YFSETQ. The V and J ends lost 5 bases and 4 bases, in that order; junction bases with no gene match: 6. This CDR3 is CASRPGQGATTEAFF. CDR3 in DNA: TGCGCCAGCAGGCCGGGACAGGGGGCTACCACTGAAGCTTTCTTT.

V is TRBV28 and J is TRBJ1-2, with unresolved D. CDR1 and CDR2 (germline): MDHEN, SYDVKM. The CDR3 has 13 residues. V was trimmed by 9 bases and J by 0 bases, leaving 11 bases between them. CDR3 amino acids: CASGRAANYGYTF. The CDR3 nucleotides are TGTGCCAGTGGACGTGCTGCTAACTATGGCTACACCTTC.

The chain recombines TRBV5-4 with TRBJ1-2; a possible D gene is TRBD1 (6 bases). This CDR3 is 15 amino acids long. CDR1 is SGHNT and CDR2 is YYREEE in the germline V gene (reference sequence). V lost 5 bases to trimming and J lost 5 bases, with 19 bases between them. The CDR3 bases are TGTGCCAGCAGACCGGACTTGGGGGCAGAGTATGGCTACACCTTC. This encodes CASRPDLGAEYGYTF.

By its share, this clonotype is medium-sized. CDR3 DNA: TGTGCCAGCAGCTTATTAGATAGCTCTGGAAACACCATATATTTT. It codes for CASSLLDSSGNTIYF. The chain combines TRBV7-6 with TRBJ1-3; D uncertain. V was cut by 2 bases and J by 0 bases, with 8 bases left in between. The CDR3 length is 15 residues. Germline V gene sequence: CDR1 SGHVS, CDR2 FNYEAQ.

This clonotype was seen repeatedly, ten times or more. This chain joins TRBV10-2 and TRBJ2-1, with D possibly being TRBD1 (5 bases). Trimming removed 4 bases at V and 3 bases at J, with 7 bases between. The CDR3 extends over 13 amino acids. The germline V gene has CDR1 WSHSY and CDR2 SAAADI. CDR3 nucleotide sequence: TGCGCCAGCAGTGTAACAGGCTACAATGAGCAGTTCTTC. Translated: CASSVTGYNEQFF.

The rearrangement uses TRBV7-8 and TRBJ1-4; D is undetermined. This CDR3 has 16 residues. Between the trimmed V and J ends, which lost 2 bases and 4 bases, there was a span of 14 bases. The germline gives CDR1 SGHVS, CDR2 FQNEAQ. The DNA for the CDR3 is TGTGCCAGCAGCTTAAGGTCGGCAGCAAGTAATGAAAAACTGTTTTTT. It is translated as CASSLRSAASNEKLFF.

The table lists this clonotype with a few counts. The rearrangement joins TRBV9 to TRBJ1-1, with 7 bases identical to TRBD1. The CDR3 totals 15 residues. V was clipped by 3 bases and J by 0 bases; unmatched bases: 5. The germline V gene has CDR1 SGDLS and CDR2 YYNGEE. CDR3 sequence reads: CASSGGQRMNTEAFF. The CDR3 nucleotides are TGTGCCAGCAGCGGGGGACAGAGAATGAACACTGAAGCTTTCTTT. The full variable domain, its missing parts supplied by reference TRBV9 and TRBJ1-1, is DSGVTQTPKHLITATGQRVTLRCSPRSGDLSVYWYQQSLDQGLQFLIQYYNGEERAKGNILERFSAQQFPDLHSELNLSSLELGDSALYFCASSGGQRMNTEAFFGQGTRLTVV.

The rearrangement joins TRBV28 to TRBJ1-6; D possibly corresponds to TRBD1 (5 bases). The CDR3 runs to 17 residues. Germline V gene data show CDR1 as MDHEN and CDR2 as SYDVKM. The germline V and J ends were trimmed by 3 bases and 0 bases, with 12 bases remaining between them. DNA for the CDR3: TGTGCCAGCAGTTTGGGGCCGGCGAGCTCCTATAATTCACCCCTCCACTTT. This sequence encodes CASSLGPASSYNSPLHF.

CDR3 in DNA: TGTGCCAGCAGCCAAGGGGGAGGTCTCTATGGCTACACCTTC. The encoded protein is CASSQGGGLYGYTF. The genes are TRBV4-2 and TRBJ1-2; D is unclear. The germline V gene encodes CDR1 LGHNA and CDR2 YNFKEQ. Trimming shortened V by 1 base and J by 4 bases, and 10 bases separated the two germline ends. This CDR3 contains 14 residues.

This chain uses TRBV6-6 with TRBJ1-5; D is ambiguous. V lost 6 bases to trimming and J lost 9 bases, with 12 bases between them. The CDR3 is made up of 12 amino acids. The germline gives CDR1 MNHNY, CDR2 SVGAGI (reference sequence). CDR3 nucleotides: TGTGCCAGCAGGTCCCAAAATTGGCCCCAGCATTTT. Protein: CASRSQNWPQHF.

This rearrangement joins TRBV7-2 to TRBJ1-3; no clear D. Trimming shortened V by 5 bases and J by 4 bases, and 12 bases separated the two germline ends. CDR1 and CDR2 from the germline V gene are SGHTA and FQGNSA. The CDR3 totals 14 residues. CDR3 nucleotides: TGTGCCAGCAGCCCGAGATGGGCAGGAAACACCATATATTTT. This translates into CASSPRWAGNTIYF.

CDR3 coding DNA: TGTGCCAGCAGTGAAGCCAGGGACAATGAGCAGTTCTTC. Residues: CASSEARDNEQFF. This chain joins TRBV6-1 and TRBJ2-1; tentatively, D is TRBD1 (5 bases). The CDR3 extends over 13 amino acids. The germline V gene has CDR1 MNHNS and CDR2 SASEGT. Trimming took off 0 bases at V and 5 bases at J, with 5 bases between the two ends.

This clonotype was observed a handful of times. The rearrangement uses TRBV24-1 and TRBJ2-1; no reliable D call. Trimming took 2 bases from V and 6 from J, leaving 1 base between them. This CDR3 has 11 amino acids. Germline lookup yields CDR1 KGHDR and CDR2 SFDVKD. Here the CDR3 DNA reads TGTGCCACCAGTGATTCCAATGAGCAGTTCTTC. The encoded protein is CATSDSNEQFF.

This clonotype was found many times. The J gene is TRBJ2-1, the V gene TRBV11-1; unclear D gene. The CDR3 sequence is 13 residues long. V dropped 3 bases and J dropped 5 bases, with 8 bases sitting between them. CDR1 is SGHAT, CDR2 FQDESV, per germline (reference sequence). Here the CDR3 reads CASSLASHNEQFF. In DNA form, the CDR3 reads TGTGCCAGCAGCTTGGCCAGCCACAATGAGCAGTTCTTC.

This clonotype was observed at least ten times. CDR3 nucleotides: TGTGCCAGCAGTCCGGACAGAGCTAACGAAGCTTTCTTT. As protein: CASSPDRANEAFF. The chain joins TRBV6-9 to TRBJ1-1, with D possibly being TRBD1 (6 bases). The CDR3 loop spans 13 amino acids. Trimming stripped 5 bases from V and 8 bases from J, with 15 bases between. Germline values: CDR1 MNHGY, CDR2 SVAAGI.

This clonotype was counted ten times or more. CDR3 region: CASSVGAQGEKQYF. The CDR3 coding sequence is TGTGCCAGCAGCGTCGGAGCGCAGGGAGAGAAGCAGTACTTC. V usage is TRBV7-8 and J usage is TRBJ2-7; possibly TRBD1 or TRBD2 for D (5 bases each). Germline V gene data show CDR1 as SGHVS and CDR2 as FQNEAQ. V lost 5 bases, J lost 8 bases, and 19 bases lay in between. The CDR3 extends over 14 amino acids.

This clonotype occurred a few times. The chain carries TRBV20-1 and TRBJ1-1; D ambiguous. This CDR3 is built from 12 residues. CDR1 and CDR2 from the germline V gene are DFQATT and SNEGSKA (reference sequence). Deletions cut 3 bases from V and 0 bases from J, with 5 bases between. CDR3 residues: CSARWMNTEAFF. DNA for the CDR3: TGCAGTGCTAGGTGGATGAACACTGAAGCTTTCTTT.

This clonotype was observed at least ten times. The rearrangement links TRBV4-3 to TRBJ1-4; 7 bases fit TRBD1. V was clipped by 1 base and J by 5 bases; unmatched bases: 1. The CDR3 extends over 14 amino acids. The germline CDR1 and CDR2 sequences are LGHNA and YSLEER. Here the CDR3 reads CASSQATGNEKLFF. The CDR3 nucleotides are TGCGCCAGCAGCCAAGCGACAGGGAATGAAAAACTGTTTTTT.

This chain joins TRBV7-6 and TRBJ2-7, with D perhaps being TRBD1 or TRBD2 (6 bases each). This CDR3 has 12 residues. V gave up 5 bases and J gave up 2 bases, with 7 bases separating them. Germline V lookup: CDR1 SGHVS, CDR2 FNYEAQ. The CDR3, as DNA: TGTGCCAGCAGCGGGGGGCCCTACGAGCAGTACTTC. Protein product: CASSGGPYEQYF.

This clonotype was seen more than once but under ten times. CDR3 in DNA: TGCAGCGCCGACAGGGGGAAGGACACCGGGGAGCTGTTTTTT. Its translation: CSADRGKDTGELFF. The chain has TRBV29-1 and TRBJ2-2, with 9 positions matching TRBD1. The junction had 6 bases not matched to a gene; V was cut back by 7 bases and J by 3 bases. The germline CDR1 and CDR2 sequences are SQVTM and ANQGSEA. The CDR3 is made up of 14 amino acids.